This T cell receptor (beta chain) was found in a study of cytomegalovirus exposure and HLA in healthy donors. Study-level points and caveats: The study recorded around 160 TCR beta chains that were cytomegalovirus-associated. There were some public TCRs occurring in many donors, but most TCR sequences were rare.

Profiling relied on immunoSEQ multiplex PCR, and the TCRdb table lists in-frame clones only, not all of them. This sample has some 90,000 clones, with over 75% found just once. The CDR3 sequence is 12 residues long. From germline, CDR1 is MDHEN and CDR2 SYDVKM. The V end was cut by 1 base, the J end by 10 bases, with 10 bases between. Worth noting for this clone: Its antigen is undetermined.

The receptor was isolated from a man between 18 and 29 years old in good health and CMV-seropositive. Sequences were obtained from PBMCs. The chain is built from TRBV28 and TRBJ1-1, with D perhaps TRBD1 (6 bases). CDR3: CASSLYQGRAFF. The CDR3 nucleotides are TGTGCCAGCAGTTTATATCAGGGGAGAGCTTTCTTT.